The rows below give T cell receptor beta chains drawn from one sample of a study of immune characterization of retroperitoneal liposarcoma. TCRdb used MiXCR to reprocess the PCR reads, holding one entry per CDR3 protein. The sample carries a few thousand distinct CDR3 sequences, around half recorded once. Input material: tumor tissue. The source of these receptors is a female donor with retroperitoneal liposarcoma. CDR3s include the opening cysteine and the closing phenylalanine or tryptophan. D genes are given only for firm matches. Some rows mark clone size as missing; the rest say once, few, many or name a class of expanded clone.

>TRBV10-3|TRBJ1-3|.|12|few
TGTGCCATCAGGTCCACGACGGGCACCATATATTTT
CAIRSTTGTIYF
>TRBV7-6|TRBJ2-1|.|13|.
TGTGCTAGCAGCTTGCCCGACGGCGAGACCCAGTTCTTC
CASSLPDGETQFF
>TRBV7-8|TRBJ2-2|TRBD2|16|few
TGTGCCAGCAGTCGGGGGGGGACCGTCAACACCGGGGAGCTGTTTTTT
CASSRGGTVNTGELFF
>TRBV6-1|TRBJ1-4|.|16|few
TGTGCCAGCAGTGCCCTGTCCCCTGGGACTAATGAAAAACTGTTTTTT
CASSALSPGTNEKLFF
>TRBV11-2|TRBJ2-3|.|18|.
TGTGCCAGCAGCTTACTTGGACAGGGAGTAGCGGGTACAGATACGCAGTATTTT
CASSLLGQGVAGTDTQYF
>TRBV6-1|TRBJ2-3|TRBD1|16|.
TGTGCCAGCAGTGAATGGGGGACAGGGGGGACAGATACGCAGTATTTT
CASSEWGTGGTDTQYF
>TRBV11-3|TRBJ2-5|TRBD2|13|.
TGTGCCAGCAGCCTTAGCTGGGGGGGGGAGCAGTACTTC
CASSLSWGGEQYF
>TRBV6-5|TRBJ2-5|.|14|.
TGTGCCAGCAGTTACGACGCGGGGTTCGGGGAGCAGTACTTC
CASSYDAGFGEQYF
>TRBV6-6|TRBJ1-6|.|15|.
TGTGCCAGCAGTTACTCCCCCCCCCGGGGCTCACCCCTCCACTTT
CASSYSPPRGSPLHF
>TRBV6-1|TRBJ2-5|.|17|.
TGTGCCAGCAGTGAAGCTTTGGACAGGCTGGGAGGCGAGACCCAGTACTTC
CASSEALDRLGGETQYF
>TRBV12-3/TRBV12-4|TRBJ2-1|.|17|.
TGTGCCAGCAGATCCGCCCCGGGGACCTCCCCGTACAATGAGCAGTTCTTC
CASRSAPGTSPYNEQFF
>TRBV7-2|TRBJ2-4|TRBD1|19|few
TGTGCCAGCAGCTTAGAAGGGCCCACAGGGGGCTTTGCCAAAAACATTCAGTACTTC
CASSLEGPTGGFAKNIQYF
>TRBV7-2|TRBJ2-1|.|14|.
TGTGCCAGCAGCTTAGCGGGGACTGGCTACGAGCAGTTCTTC
CASSLAGTGYEQFF
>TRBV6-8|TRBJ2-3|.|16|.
TGTGCCAGCAGTGTATCGAGCGGGTCTAGCACAGATACGCAGTATTTT
CASSVSSGSSTDTQYF
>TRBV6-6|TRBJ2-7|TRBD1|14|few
TGTGCCAGCAGTTACCAGGGACAGTACTACGAGCAGTACTTC
CASSYQGQYYEQYF
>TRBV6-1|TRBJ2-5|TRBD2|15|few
TGTGCCAGCAGTTTTTACAAGGGGAGGGTCAATGAGCAGTACTTC
CASSFYKGRVNEQYF
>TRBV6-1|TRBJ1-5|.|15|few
TGTGCCAGCAGCTCGAGGGCCCTTCAACATCAGCCCCAGCATTTT
CASSSRALQHQPQHF
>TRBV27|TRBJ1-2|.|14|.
TGTGCCAGCAGTCAATGGCAGGGGATGTATGGCTACACCTTC
CASSQWQGMYGYTF
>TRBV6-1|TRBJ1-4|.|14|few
TGTGCCAGCAGTCCGACAGGTCCAAATGAAAAACTGTTTTTT
CASSPTGPNEKLFF
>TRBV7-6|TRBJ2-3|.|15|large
TGTGCCAGCAGCTTAAGTCTAGCGAGCACAGATACGCAGTATTTT
CASSLSLASTDTQYF
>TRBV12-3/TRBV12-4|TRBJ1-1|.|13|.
TGTGCCAGCAGTTTGGAGATGAACACTGAAGCTTTCTTT
CASSLEMNTEAFF
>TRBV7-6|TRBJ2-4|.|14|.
TGTGCCAGCAGCTTTAACGAAGCGCGGATTGAGCAGTACTTC
CASSFNEARIEQYF
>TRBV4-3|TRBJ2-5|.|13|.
TGCGCCAGCAGCCTTGGAACCCAAGAGACCCAGTACTTC
CASSLGTQETQYF
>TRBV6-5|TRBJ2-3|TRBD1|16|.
TGTGCCAGCAGTTACACTTCCGGGACAGGCACAGATACGCAGTATTTT
CASSYTSGTGTDTQYF
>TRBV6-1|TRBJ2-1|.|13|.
TGTGCCAGCAGTCCCCACCTTTTATACGAGCAGTTCTTC
CASSPHLLYEQFF
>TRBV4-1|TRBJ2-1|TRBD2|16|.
TGCGCCAGCAGCCTTGGGGGGGCGGGAGGCAGCAATGAGCAGTTCTTC
CASSLGGAGGSNEQFF
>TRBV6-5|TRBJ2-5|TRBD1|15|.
TGTGCCAGCAGTTACCAACTGGGACAGTCGAATGAGCAGTACTTC
CASSYQLGQSNEQYF
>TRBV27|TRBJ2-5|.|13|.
TGTGCCAGCAGTTTGGTAGGGCAAGAGACCCAGTACTTC
CASSLVGQETQYF
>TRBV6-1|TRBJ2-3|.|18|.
TGTGCCAGCAGTTTATCCGGGACAGGGTTAGCGGGAGGCGGGACGCAGTATTTT
CASSLSGTGLAGGGTQYF
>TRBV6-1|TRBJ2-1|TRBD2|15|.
TGTGCCAGCAGTCAAAGCGGGAGCTCCTACAATGAGCAGTTCTTC
CASSQSGSSYNEQFF
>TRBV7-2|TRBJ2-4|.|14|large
TGTGCCAGCAGCAGTTCTAATTCCAAAAACATTCAGTACTTC
CASSSSNSKNIQYF
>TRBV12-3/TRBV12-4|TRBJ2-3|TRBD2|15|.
TGTGCCAGCAGTTTATGGGGGGGATACACAGATACGCAGTATTTT
CASSLWGGYTDTQYF
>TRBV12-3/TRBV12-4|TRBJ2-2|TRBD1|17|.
TGTGCCAGCAGTCCGGGACAGGGTATTCATGAATCCGGGGAGCTGTTTTTT
CASSPGQGIHESGELFF
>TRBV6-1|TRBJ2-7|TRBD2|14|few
TGTGCCACAACACAGCGGGAGGGCCGGTACGAGCAGTACTTC
CATTQREGRYEQYF
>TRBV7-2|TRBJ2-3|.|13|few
TGTGCCAGCAGCTTAGGGACTGGAGATACGCAGTATTTT
CASSLGTGDTQYF
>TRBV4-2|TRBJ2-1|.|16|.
TGTGCCAGCAGCCAAGAACAGCCGGTGGTCGGGGATGAGCAGTTCTTC
CASSQEQPVVGDEQFF
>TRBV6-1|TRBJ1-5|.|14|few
TGTGCCAGCAAGGGCACGAGGGCCGAACAGCCCCAGCATTTT
CASKGTRAEQPQHF
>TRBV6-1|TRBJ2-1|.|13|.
TGTGCCAGCAGTGTCCGCGTAGACAATGAGCAGTTCTTC
CASSVRVDNEQFF
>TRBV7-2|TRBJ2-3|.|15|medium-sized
TGTGCCAGCAGCCCTGACTACACTAGCACAGATACGCAGTATTTT
CASSPDYTSTDTQYF
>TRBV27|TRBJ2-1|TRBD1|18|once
TGTGCCAGCAGTAGGACTCACGGGACAGGCTTGAAACCCTACGAGCAGTTCTTC
CASSRTHGTGLKPYEQFF
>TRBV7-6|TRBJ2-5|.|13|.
TGTGCCAGCAGCTTAAGACAGAGCCAGACCCAGTACTTC
CASSLRQSQTQYF
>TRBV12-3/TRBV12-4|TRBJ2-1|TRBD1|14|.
TGTGCCAGCAGGGGACAGGGGGCCGGGTACGAGCAGTTCTTC
CASRGQGAGYEQFF
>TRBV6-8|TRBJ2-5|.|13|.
TGTGCCAGCAGTGGCGGGCCCCAAGAGACCCAGTACTTC
CASSGGPQETQYF
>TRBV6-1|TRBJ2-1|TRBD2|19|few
TGTGCCAGCAGTGAGCATCTGGGACTAGCGGGAGGGGGTTACAGTGAGCAGTTCTTC
CASSEHLGLAGGGYSEQFF
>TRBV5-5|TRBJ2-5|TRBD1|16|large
TGTGCCAGCAGCTTAGACCCCGGACAGGGACGAGCGACCCAGTACTTC
CASSLDPGQGRATQYF